A selection of T cell receptor beta chains follows, all from one sample in a study of molecular identifiers for immune sequencing clone quantification. TCRdb ran MiXCR on the PCR reads and lists one entry per CDR3 protein. The profile shows roughly 320,000 distinct CDR3 sequences, around 21% of them singletons. The source material was naive CD8+ T cells from blood, with Jurkat cell RNA spiked in. Source of these receptors: a human donor in good health. Some libraries in this study had Jurkat cell RNA spiked in. The CDR3 runs from the conserved cysteine through the conserved F or W.

CDR3 length | J gene | V gene | CDR3 protein
17 | TRBJ2-7 | TRBV6-6 | CASSPPGLAGGPGEQYF
13 | TRBJ2-2 | TRBV10-3 | CASRTGVTGELFF
17 | TRBJ2-1 | TRBV5-1 | CASSLTAGTSGSNEQFF
15 | TRBJ2-2 | TRBV29-1 | CSVELAERYTGELFF
13 | TRBJ2-1 | TRBV6-6 | CASSYVTGGEQFF
14 | TRBJ1-2 | TRBV29-1 | CSVEGGGRNYGYTF
13 | TRBJ2-3 | TRBV11-1 | CASSYSGADTQYF
13 | TRBJ2-1 | TRBV30 | CAWNWRGGGEQFF
15 | TRBJ2-1 | TRBV19 | CASSFGGGLGNEQFF
14 | TRBJ2-1 | TRBV15 | CATSREGTGNEQFF
16 | TRBJ2-2 | TRBV20-1 | CSARDKTGKNTGELFF
17 | TRBJ2-5 | TRBV6-2/TRBV6-3 | CASSYSWDYPRGLTQYF
16 | TRBJ1-4 | TRBV4-1 | CASSQERQAVNEKLFF
16 | TRBJ1-1 | TRBV6-5 | CASSDGFGAVGTEAFF
14 | TRBJ2-5 | TRBV20-1 | CSAPQGANQETQYF
18 | TRBJ1-1 | TRBV3-1 | CASSRSGTGGLMNTEAFF
14 | TRBJ2-7 | TRBV6-6 | CASTPPGHDYEQYF
15 | TRBJ2-3 | TRBV29-1 | CSVTLRTESTDTQYF
13 | TRBJ2-7 | TRBV7-6 | CASSFLAGDEQYF
16 | TRBJ2-3 | TRBV28 | CASSLLAGVGTDTQYF
16 | TRBJ1-3 | TRBV5-4 | CASSLGQGTPGNTIYF
13 | TRBJ2-7 | TRBV19 | CASSFYPGYEQYF
15 | TRBJ1-1 | TRBV20-1 | CSVRSGTEMNTEAFF
15 | TRBJ2-7 | TRBV20-1 | CSAREIGDNSYEQYF
15 | TRBJ1-3 | TRBV5-1 | CASSFDRGLGNTIYF
13 | TRBJ2-7 | TRBV6-5 | CASSYSLQAEQYF
14 | TRBJ1-6 | TRBV20-1 | CSARETGINSPLHF
15 | TRBJ2-7 | TRBV20-1 | CSARAGLAVTYEQYF
15 | TRBJ2-1 | TRBV7-3 | CASSLWAGEANEQFF
17 | TRBJ2-7 | TRBV30 | CAWSAIGQGASGYEQYF
15 | TRBJ1-1 | TRBV6-6 | CASTDGPFGGTEAFF
13 | TRBJ1-3 | TRBV20-1 | CSASTGSGNTIYF
16 | TRBJ2-3 | TRBV11-2 | CASSFGPRKPTDTQYF
17 | TRBJ2-3 | TRBV2 | CASSEARLADSTDTQYF
15 | TRBJ2-6 | TRBV2 | CAKSGDSAGANVLTF
15 | TRBJ2-2 | TRBV7-9 | CASNNQGSNTGELFF
12 | TRBJ1-2 | TRBV7-9 | CASSLKNYGYTF
12 | TRBJ2-3 | TRBV7-6 | CASSWSTDTQYF
12 | TRBJ2-7 | TRBV3-1 | CASSGAAGEQYF